This record looks at one T cell receptor beta chain sequence and its context. Reverse transcription of 0.5 to 1 ug RNA used random hexamers. TCRdb recomputed calls from the immunoSEQ multiplex PCR reads with MiXCR, one row per CDR3 protein. The sample includes about 130,000 distinct CDR3 sequences, roughly 80% of them seen just once. This entry comes from a study of CD8 T cells in Susac syndrome. High-throughput TCR beta sequencing covered peripheral CD8+ and CD4+ T cells. The specimen was CD8+ T cells from PBMCs. The source of this sequence is a human donor with multiple sclerosis.

CDR3 sequence reads: CASSLDSSGYTF. The DNA for the CDR3 is TGTGCCAGCAGTTTAGACAGTTCTGGCTACACCTTC. The genes are TRBV12-3 or TRBV12-4 and TRBJ1-2; D not resolved. V was shortened by 1 base and J by 7 bases, with 7 bases between the two germline ends. The CDR3 totals 12 residues.